What follows are 26 T cell receptor beta chains derived from one specimen sequenced in a study of blood T cell repertoires in COVID-19. The table came from immunoSEQ multiplex PCR; TCRdb's copy has only in-frame clones and leaves some out. This sample has around 300,000 clones, with approximately 85% found just once. Sample: peripheral blood. These receptors all stem from a human donor in a cohort sampled during active COVID-19.

This clone was found many times. V gene TRBV10-2 combines with J gene TRBJ2-7, with D unresolved. Trimming took 4 bases from V and 7 from J, leaving 17 bases between them. This CDR3 contains 14 residues. Germline-derived CDR1 and CDR2 are WSHSY and SAAADI. As DNA, the CDR3 is TGCGCCAGCAGTGTAAGAACAACGATCCTGGAGCAGTACTTC. This gives the protein CASSVRTTILEQYF.

This clone was counted ten times or more. The chain uses TRBV6-5 and TRBJ1-2; possible D gene TRBD1, 5 bases. The V and J ends lost 7 bases and 5 bases respectively, with 14 bases between them. Germline loops: CDR1 MNHEY, CDR2 SVGAGI. The CDR3 extends over 13 amino acids. DNA of the CDR3: TGTGCCAGCACGGGGGGAGATTTATATGGCTACACCTTC. Its translation is CASTGGDLYGYTF.

The genes are TRBV5-5 and TRBJ2-7; D is unclear. The V and J ends lost 2 bases and 6 bases respectively, with 9 bases between them. This CDR3 has 12 residues. Germline V gives CDR1 SGHKS, CDR2 YYEKEE (reference sequence). CDR3 amino acids: CASSLLLSEQYF. For the CDR3, the DNA is TGTGCCAGCAGCTTACTCCTCTCCGAGCAGTACTTC.

CDR3: CASSFSSGANVLTF. The CDR3 coding sequence is TGTGCCAGCTCCTTTTCCTCTGGGGCCAACGTCCTGACTTTC. V usage is TRBV18 and J usage is TRBJ2-6, with D unclear. The CDR3 loop spans 14 amino acids. Per the germline V gene, CDR1 is KGHSH and CDR2 is LQKENI. The V and J ends lost 6 bases and 0 bases respectively, with 6 bases between them. Full variable domain (outside the CDR3, taken from reference TRBV18 and TRBJ2-6): NAGVMQNPRHLVRRRGQEARLRCSPMKGHSHVYWYRQLPEEGLKFMVYLQKENIIDESGMPKERFSAEFPKEGPSILRIQQVVRGDSAAYFCASSFSSGANVLTFGAGSRLTVL.

CDR3 sequence reads: CAWSVPGGGYEQYF. The CDR3 DNA reads as TGTGCCTGGAGTGTACCAGGGGGCGGTTACGAGCAGTACTTC. The V gene is TRBV30, the J gene TRBJ2-7; 8 bases agree with TRBD1. Germline lookup yields CDR1 GTSNPN and CDR2 SVGIG (reference sequence). Trimming removed 0 bases from V and 4 bases from J; junction bases left unmatched: 5. This CDR3 contains 14 residues.

The rearrangement links TRBV6-4 to TRBJ2-1; D is undetermined. V was cut by 3 bases and J by 6 bases, with 12 bases left in between. The CDR3 is made up of 14 amino acids. CDR1 MRHNA and CDR2 SNTAGT come from the germline V gene. The CDR3 nucleotides read TGTGCCAGCAGTGAAGAGATAGCTTCCAATGAGCAGTTCTTC. It translates to CASSEEIASNEQFF.

The chain uses TRBV5-5 and TRBJ1-2; tentative D call: TRBD1 (5 bases). Per the germline V gene, CDR1 is SGHKS and CDR2 is YYEKEE (reference sequence). The CDR3 sequence is 14 residues long. Trimming pared 0 bases from V and 5 bases from J, leaving 11 bases between. The CDR3 bases are TGTGCCAGCAGCTTGGACGACAGCCCATATGGCTACACCTTC. It translates to CASSLDDSPYGYTF.

The V gene is TRBV30, the J gene TRBJ2-2; unclear D gene. Looked up from germline, CDR1 is GTSNPN and CDR2 is SVGIG (reference sequence). V lost 0 bases and J 4 bases, leaving 9 bases between the germline ends. CDR3 size: 14 residues. CDR3 sequence reads: CAWSVIQSTGELFF. The CDR3 DNA sequence: TGTGCCTGGAGTGTGATACAGAGCACCGGGGAGCTGTTTTTT.

A single count supports this clone. The chain is built from TRBV29-1 and TRBJ2-7; TRBD1 might be the D (5 bases). Germline V gives CDR1 SQVTM, CDR2 ANQGSEA. Trimming shortened V by 2 bases and J by 9 bases, and 20 bases separated the two germline ends. The CDR3 contains 14 residues. The CDR3 loop reads CSVETETPGIGQYF. DNA for the CDR3: TGCAGCGTTGAAACTGAGACCCCAGGGATAGGGCAGTACTTC.

The J gene is TRBJ1-5, the V gene TRBV15, with 12 positions matching TRBD1. The CDR3 loop spans 17 amino acids. Germline loops: CDR1 LNHNV, CDR2 YYDKDF (reference sequence). V shed 0 bases and J 6 bases; nucleotides not matched to a gene: 6. CDR3 nucleotides: TGTGCCACCAGCAGAGATGGGACAGGGGGCGCGGGTCAGCCCCAGCATTTT. Translating gives CATSRDGTGGAGQPQHF.

This chain links TRBV5-1 with TRBJ1-1; the match to TRBD1 covers 9 bases. The CDR3 length is 16 residues. Germline assignment: CDR1 SGHRS and CDR2 YFSETQ. The junction had 12 bases not matched to a gene; V was cut back by 4 bases and J by 5 bases. The CDR3 here is CASSTGTGLERTEAFF. Here the CDR3 DNA reads TGCGCCAGCAGCACCGGGACAGGGCTCGAGAGGACTGAAGCTTTCTTT.

The chain carries TRBV27 and TRBJ2-6; 8 nucleotides align to TRBD1. Unmatched junction bases numbered 18, after V lost 6 bases and J lost 5 bases. This CDR3 region has 19 residues. CDR1 MNHEY and CDR2 SMNVEV come from the germline V gene (reference sequence). CDR3 protein: CASSLTLTRQGQRANVLTF. The CDR3 DNA is TGTGCCAGCAGCCTGACACTAACACGACAGGGGCAAAGGGCCAACGTCCTGACTTTC. The full variable domain, in which reference TRBV27 and TRBJ2-6 provide the parts outside the CDR3, is EAQVTQNPRYLITVTGKKLTVTCSQNMNHEYMSWYRQDPGLGLRQIYYSMNVEVTDKGDVPEGYKVSRKEKRNFPLILESPSPNQTSLYFCASSLTLTRQGQRANVLTFGAGSRLTVL.

V is TRBV9 and J is TRBJ2-1; TRBD2 aligns across 7 bases. The CDR3 totals 15 residues. CDR1 is SGDLS and CDR2 is YYNGEE in the germline V gene. The J segment lost 5 bases and the V segment lost 3 bases, leaving 8 bases of the junction unmatched. CDR3 nucleotides: TGTGCCAGCAGCGCCTCACTAGCGTGGGACAATGAGCAGTTCTTC. It specifies CASSASLAWDNEQFF.

This clone was seen a handful of times. The chain is built from TRBV5-4 and TRBJ1-5, with 8 bases lining up with TRBD1. Germline CDR1 is SGHNT and CDR2 is YYREEE (reference sequence). The CDR3 runs 13 residues. The J segment lost 8 bases and the V segment lost 4 bases, leaving 5 bases of the junction unmatched. CDR3 protein: CASSRTGQEPQHF. In nucleotides, the CDR3 is TGTGCCAGCAGCCGGACAGGGCAGGAGCCCCAGCATTTT.

The chain combines TRBV30 with TRBJ2-2; 8 nucleotides align to TRBD2. The ends lost 4 bases at V and 0 bases at J; junction bases unmatched: 4. This CDR3 contains 15 residues. In germline, CDR1 is GTSNPN, CDR2 SVGIG (reference sequence). The CDR3 region has the DNA TGTGCCTGGACTTTACTAGCGGCGAACACCGGGGAGCTGTTTTTT. Protein sequence: CAWTLLAANTGELFF.

This clone was recorded only once. V and J are TRBV25-1 and TRBJ2-5; TRBD1 might be the D (6 bases). There are 15 residues in the CDR3. V dropped 7 bases and J dropped 2 bases, with 17 bases sitting between them. Germline values: CDR1 MGHDK, CDR2 SYGVNS. In DNA form, the CDR3 reads TGTGCCAGCATGGGCCCAAGGGGGTGGCAAGAGACCCAGTACTTC. The encoded protein is CASMGPRGWQETQYF.

This chain connects TRBV18 to TRBJ1-5; D might be TRBD1 (5 bases). The ends were cut back, 1 base at V and 4 bases at J, with 20 bases in the middle. Germline values: CDR1 KGHSH, CDR2 LQKENI. This CDR3 has 18 residues. CDR3 region: CASSPLPGFIGRNQPQHF. CDR3 sequence (DNA): TGTGCCAGCTCACCACTACCAGGGTTCATAGGTAGGAATCAGCCCCAGCATTTT.

The chain links TRBV6-5 to TRBJ1-2; D uncertain. V was clipped by 6 bases and J by 0 bases, with 14 bases between them. Germline CDR1 and CDR2: MNHEY and SVGAGI. The CDR3 totals 15 residues. CDR3: CASRLTDASNYGYTF. The CDR3 DNA sequence: TGTGCCAGCAGGCTCACAGATGCCTCTAACTATGGCTACACCTTC.

The rearrangement links TRBV6-5 to TRBJ2-1, with TRBD1 identical over 9 bases. Germline lookup yields CDR1 MNHEY and CDR2 SVGAGI. The length of the CDR3 is 14 residues. Trimming took 4 bases from V and 6 from J; bases not matched to a gene: 4. The CDR3 bases are TGTGCCAGCAGTTCGGACAGGGGACTCAATGAGCAGTTCTTC. Translating it yields CASSSDRGLNEQFF.

The V and J genes are TRBV7-8 and TRBJ2-7; the D gene is possibly TRBD2 (6 bases). The CDR3 loop spans 14 amino acids. Trimming pared 6 bases from V and 1 base from J, leaving 13 bases between. The germline CDR1 and CDR2 sequences are SGHVS and FQNEAQ. The CDR3, as DNA: TGTGCCAGCAGATCAATTAGCGGATCCTACGAGCAGTACTTC. It yields the protein CASRSISGSYEQYF.

V gene TRBV29-1 combines with J gene TRBJ2-7; weak D call: TRBD2 (5 bases). There are 18 residues in the CDR3. CDR1 and CDR2 from the germline V gene are SQVTM and ANQGSEA. The V end lost 7 bases, the J end lost 0 bases, and 28 bases lay between the germline ends. The CDR3 region has the DNA TGCAGCGCTAACAACCCCAAGGTTCCGGGAACTTCCTCCTACGAGCAGTACTTC. This translates into CSANNPKVPGTSSYEQYF.

The chain links TRBV24-1 to TRBJ1-5; D ambiguous. Germline CDR1 and CDR2: KGHDR and SFDVKD. This CDR3 has 12 residues. The V and J ends lost 4 bases and 9 bases respectively, with 9 bases between them. In DNA, the CDR3 is TGTGCCACCAGTGACAAGACGGGGCCCCAGCATTTT. Its translation: CATSDKTGPQHF.

The V call is TRBV3-1 (or the pseudogene TRBV3-2), the J call TRBJ2-3; 9 bases are shared with TRBD2. V gave up 3 bases and J gave up 4 bases; unmatched junction bases: 2. The germline V gene has CDR1 LGHDT and CDR2 YNNKEL (reference sequence). The CDR3 totals 14 residues. The CDR3 loop reads CASSQRGGADTQYF. DNA of the CDR3: TGTGCCAGCAGCCAGCGGGGGGGTGCAGATACGCAGTATTTT.

This clone showed up many times. The rearrangement links TRBV6-5 to TRBJ2-2; D perhaps matches TRBD2 (6 bases). Germline V gene lookup returns CDR1 MNHEY and CDR2 SVGAGI. The V gene lost 11 bases and the J gene lost 5 bases, with 18 bases spanning the gap. CDR3 size: 14 residues. DNA for the CDR3: TGTGCCGCGCAGGCCTTACGGGAGACCGGGGAGCTGTTTTTT. Encoded protein: CAAQALRETGELFF.

This clone has more than one count but fewer than ten. The V and J genes are TRBV4-1 and TRBJ2-2; possible D gene TRBD1, 6 bases. Trimming stripped 3 bases from V and 3 bases from J, with 11 bases between. The CDR3 is 15 residues long. CDR1 is MGHRA, CDR2 YSYEKL, per germline. The CDR3 DNA reads as TGCGCCAGCAGCCAGGGCCACAGGGACACCGGGGAGCTGTTTTTT. Translated: CASSQGHRDTGELFF.

The V and J genes are TRBV7-2 and TRBJ2-1, with D tentatively TRBD1 (5 bases). The CDR3 loop spans 15 amino acids. Germline loops: CDR1 SGHTA, CDR2 FQGNSA. The V gene lost 1 base and the J gene lost 0 bases, with 7 bases spanning the gap. In DNA form, the CDR3 reads TGTGCCAGCAGCTTAGAGGGGAACTCCTACAATGAGCAGTTCTTC. Its protein is CASSLEGNSYNEQFF.